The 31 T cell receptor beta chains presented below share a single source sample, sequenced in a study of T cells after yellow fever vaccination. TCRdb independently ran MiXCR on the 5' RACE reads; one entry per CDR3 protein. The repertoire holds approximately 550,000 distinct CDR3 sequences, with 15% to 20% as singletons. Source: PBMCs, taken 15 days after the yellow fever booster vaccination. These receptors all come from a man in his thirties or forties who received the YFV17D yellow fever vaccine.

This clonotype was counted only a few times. CDR3 sequence: CASSRQGMDTEAFF. CDR3 bases: TGTGCCAGCAGCCGACAGGGGATGGACACTGAAGCTTTCTTT. The chain carries TRBV7-8 and TRBJ1-1; 8 bases are a match to TRBD1. V gave up 5 bases and J gave up 3 bases; unmatched junction bases: 5. The CDR3 runs 14 residues. Per germline, CDR1 SGHVS and CDR2 FQNEAQ.

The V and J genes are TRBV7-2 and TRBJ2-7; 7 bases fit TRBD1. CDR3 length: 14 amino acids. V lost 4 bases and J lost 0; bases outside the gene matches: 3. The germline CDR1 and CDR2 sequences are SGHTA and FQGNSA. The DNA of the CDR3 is TGTGCCAGCAGCTCGACAGGGCTCTCCTACGAGCAGTACTTC. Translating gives CASSSTGLSYEQYF.

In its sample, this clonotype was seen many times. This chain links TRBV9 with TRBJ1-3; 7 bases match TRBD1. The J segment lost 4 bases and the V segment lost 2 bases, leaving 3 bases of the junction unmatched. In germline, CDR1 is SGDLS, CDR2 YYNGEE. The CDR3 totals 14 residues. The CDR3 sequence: CASSVGTVGNTIYF. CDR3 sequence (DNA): TGTGCCAGCAGCGTGGGGACAGTGGGAAACACCATATATTTT.

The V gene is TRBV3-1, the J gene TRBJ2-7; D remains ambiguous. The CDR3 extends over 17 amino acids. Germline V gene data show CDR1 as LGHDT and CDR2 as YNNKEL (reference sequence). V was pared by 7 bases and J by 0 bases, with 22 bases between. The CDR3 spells CASTPGWGFTSSYEQYF. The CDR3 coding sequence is TGTGCCAGCACCCCTGGATGGGGTTTTACCAGCTCCTACGAGCAGTACTTC.

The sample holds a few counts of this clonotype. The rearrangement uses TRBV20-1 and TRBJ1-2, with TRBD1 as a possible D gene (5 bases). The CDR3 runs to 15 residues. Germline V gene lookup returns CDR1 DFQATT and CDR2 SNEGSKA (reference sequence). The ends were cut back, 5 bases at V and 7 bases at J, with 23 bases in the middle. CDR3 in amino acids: CSAPPRGTLAGGYTF. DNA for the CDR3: TGCAGTGCTCCTCCCCGGGGGACGCTAGCCGGTGGCTACACCTTC.

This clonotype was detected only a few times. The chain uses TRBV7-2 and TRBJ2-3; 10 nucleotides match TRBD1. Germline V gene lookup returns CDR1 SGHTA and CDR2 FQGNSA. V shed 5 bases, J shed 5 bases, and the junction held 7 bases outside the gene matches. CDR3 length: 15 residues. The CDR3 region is CASSMTGGLGDTQYF. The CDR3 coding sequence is TGTGCCAGCAGCATGACAGGGGGCTTGGGAGATACGCAGTATTTT.

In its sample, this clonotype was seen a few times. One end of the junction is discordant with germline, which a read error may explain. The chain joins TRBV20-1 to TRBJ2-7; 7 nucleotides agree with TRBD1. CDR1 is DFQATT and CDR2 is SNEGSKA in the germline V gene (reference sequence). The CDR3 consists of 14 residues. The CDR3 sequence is CSARGTAGVYEQYF. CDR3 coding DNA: TGCAGTGCGAGAGGGACAGCCGGGGTTTACGAGCAGTACTTC.

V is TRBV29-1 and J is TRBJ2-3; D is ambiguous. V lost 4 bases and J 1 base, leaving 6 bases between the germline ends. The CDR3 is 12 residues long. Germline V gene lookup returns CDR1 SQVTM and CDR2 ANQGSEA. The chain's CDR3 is CSVVRGTDTQYF. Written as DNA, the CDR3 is TGCAGCGTTGTAAGGGGCACAGATACGCAGTATTTT.

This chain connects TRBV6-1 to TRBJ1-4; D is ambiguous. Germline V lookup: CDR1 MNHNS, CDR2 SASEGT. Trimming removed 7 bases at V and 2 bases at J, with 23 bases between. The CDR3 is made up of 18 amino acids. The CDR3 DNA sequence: TGTGCCAGCATGCCTACGACGAAATTTGAGTTCACTAATGAAAAACTGTTTTTT. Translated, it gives CASMPTTKFEFTNEKLFF.

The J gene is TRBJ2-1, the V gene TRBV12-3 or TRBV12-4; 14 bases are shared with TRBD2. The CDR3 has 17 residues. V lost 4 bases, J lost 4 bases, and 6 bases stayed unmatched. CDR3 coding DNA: TGTGCCAGCAGTTCTTTGACTAGCGGGAGGGCTTACAATGAGCAGTTCTTC. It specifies CASSSLTSGRAYNEQFF.

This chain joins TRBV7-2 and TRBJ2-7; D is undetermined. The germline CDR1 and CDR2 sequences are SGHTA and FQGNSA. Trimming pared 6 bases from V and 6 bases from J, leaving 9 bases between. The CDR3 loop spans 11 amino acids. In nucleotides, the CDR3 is TGTGCCAGCAGTTACGTCTCCGAGCAGTACTTC. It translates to CASSYVSEQYF.

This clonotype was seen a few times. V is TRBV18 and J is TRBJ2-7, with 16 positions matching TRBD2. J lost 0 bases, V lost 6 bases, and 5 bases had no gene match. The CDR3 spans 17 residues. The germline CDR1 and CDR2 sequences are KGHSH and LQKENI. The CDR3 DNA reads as TGTGCCAGCTCCCCGGGACTAGCGGGAGGGCACTCCTACGAGCAGTACTTC. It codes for CASSPGLAGGHSYEQYF.

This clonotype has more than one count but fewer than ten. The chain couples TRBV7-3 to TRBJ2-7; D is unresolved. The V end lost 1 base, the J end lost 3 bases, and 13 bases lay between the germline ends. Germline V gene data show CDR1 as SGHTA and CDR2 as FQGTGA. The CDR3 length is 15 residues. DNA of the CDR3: TGTGCCAGCAGCTTAATGGCTGGGCCGCGCTACGAGCAGTACTTC. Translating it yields CASSLMAGPRYEQYF.

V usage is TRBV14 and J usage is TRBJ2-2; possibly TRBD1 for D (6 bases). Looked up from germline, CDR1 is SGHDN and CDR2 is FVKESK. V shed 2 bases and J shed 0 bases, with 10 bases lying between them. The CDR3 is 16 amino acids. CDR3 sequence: CASSQRTGSNTGELFF. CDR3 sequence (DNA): TGTGCCAGCAGCCAACGAACAGGGTCGAACACCGGGGAGCTGTTTTTT.

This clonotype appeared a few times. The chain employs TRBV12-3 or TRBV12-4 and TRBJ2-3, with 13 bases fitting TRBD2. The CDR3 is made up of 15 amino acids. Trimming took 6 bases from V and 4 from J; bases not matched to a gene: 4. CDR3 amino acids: CASRPGLAGSDTQYF. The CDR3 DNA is TGTGCCAGCAGACCGGGACTAGCGGGATCAGATACGCAGTATTTT.

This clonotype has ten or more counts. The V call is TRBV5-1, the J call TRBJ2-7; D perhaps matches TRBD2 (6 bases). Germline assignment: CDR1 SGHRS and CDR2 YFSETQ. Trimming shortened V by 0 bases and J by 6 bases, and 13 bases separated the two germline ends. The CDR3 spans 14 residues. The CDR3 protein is CASSLGLVDSEQYF. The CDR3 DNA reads TGCGCCAGCAGCTTGGGACTAGTCGATTCCGAGCAGTACTTC.

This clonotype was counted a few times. CDR3 protein: CASSYQPLGGRDYEQYF. The DNA of the CDR3 is TGTGCCAGCAGCTACCAACCATTGGGCGGGAGAGACTACGAGCAGTACTTC. The chain links TRBV7-9 to TRBJ2-7, with 7 bases lining up with TRBD2. CDR3 length: 17 amino acids. From germline, CDR1 is SEHNR and CDR2 FQNEAQ (reference sequence). Trimming cost V 4 bases and J 3 bases; bases outside gene matches: 15.

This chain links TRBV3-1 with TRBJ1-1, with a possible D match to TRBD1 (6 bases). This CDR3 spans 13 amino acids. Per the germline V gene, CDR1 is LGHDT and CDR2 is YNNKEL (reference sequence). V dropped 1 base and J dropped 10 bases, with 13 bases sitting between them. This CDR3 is CASSQVGGRVAFF. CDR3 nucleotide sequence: TGTGCCAGCAGCCAAGTAGGGGGGCGGGTAGCTTTCTTT.

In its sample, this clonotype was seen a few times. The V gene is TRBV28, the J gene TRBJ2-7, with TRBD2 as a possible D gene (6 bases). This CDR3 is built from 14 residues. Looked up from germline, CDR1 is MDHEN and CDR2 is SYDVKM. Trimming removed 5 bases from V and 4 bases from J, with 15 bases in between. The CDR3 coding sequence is TGTGCCAGCAGTGGTTTCGGGAGAGGGTACGAGCAGTACTTC. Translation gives CASSGFGRGYEQYF. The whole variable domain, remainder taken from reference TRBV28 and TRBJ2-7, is DVKVTQSSRYLVKRTGEKVFLECVQDMDHENMFWYRQDPGLGLRLIYFSYDVKMKEKGDIPEGYSVSREKKERFSLILESASTNQTSMYLCASSGFGRGYEQYFGPGTRLTVT.

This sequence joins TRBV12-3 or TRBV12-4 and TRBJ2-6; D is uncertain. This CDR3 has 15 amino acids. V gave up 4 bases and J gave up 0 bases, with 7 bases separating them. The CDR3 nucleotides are TGTGCCAGCAGTTGGTCGAGCTCTGGGGCCAACGTCCTGACTTTC. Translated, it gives CASSWSSSGANVLTF.

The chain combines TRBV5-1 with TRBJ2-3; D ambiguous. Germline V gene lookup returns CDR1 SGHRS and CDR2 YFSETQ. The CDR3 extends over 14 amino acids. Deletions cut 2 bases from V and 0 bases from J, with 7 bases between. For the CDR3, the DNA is TGCGCCAGCAGCTTTGACAAAAGCACAGATACGCAGTATTTT. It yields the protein CASSFDKSTDTQYF.

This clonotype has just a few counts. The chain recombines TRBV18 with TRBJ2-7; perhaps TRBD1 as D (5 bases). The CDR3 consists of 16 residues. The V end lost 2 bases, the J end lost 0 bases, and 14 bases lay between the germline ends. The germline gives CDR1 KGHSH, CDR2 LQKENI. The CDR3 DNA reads TGTGCCAGCTCACCAATGGCAGGGTCGGACTCCTACGAGCAGTACTTC. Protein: CASSPMAGSDSYEQYF.

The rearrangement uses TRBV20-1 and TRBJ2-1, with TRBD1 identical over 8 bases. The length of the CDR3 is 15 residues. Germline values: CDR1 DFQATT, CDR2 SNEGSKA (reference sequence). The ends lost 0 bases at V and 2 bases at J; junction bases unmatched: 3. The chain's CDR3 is CSARDRRGPYNEQFF. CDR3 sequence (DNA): TGCAGTGCTAGAGATCGCAGGGGGCCCTACAATGAGCAGTTCTTC.

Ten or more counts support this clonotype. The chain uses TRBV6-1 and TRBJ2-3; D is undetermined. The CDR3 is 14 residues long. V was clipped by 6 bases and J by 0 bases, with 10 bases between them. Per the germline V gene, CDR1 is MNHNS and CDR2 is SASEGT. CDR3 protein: CASRSTTSTDTQYF. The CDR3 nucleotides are TGTGCCAGCAGGTCGACGACTAGCACAGATACGCAGTATTTT.

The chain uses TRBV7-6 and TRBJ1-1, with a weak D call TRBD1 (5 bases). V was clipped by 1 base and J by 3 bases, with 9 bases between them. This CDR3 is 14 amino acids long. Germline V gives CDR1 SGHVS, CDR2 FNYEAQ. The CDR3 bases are TGTGCCAGCAGCTTAGTAATAGGGGACACTGAAGCTTTCTTT. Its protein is CASSLVIGDTEAFF.

The CDR3 DNA reads TGTGCCAGCAGTTTACGGGACGGAGATACGCAGTATTTT. This gives the protein CASSLRDGDTQYF. The rearrangement links TRBV6-4 to TRBJ2-3; TRBD1 or TRBD2 may be the D gene (5 bases each). Germline loops: CDR1 MRHNA, CDR2 SNTAGT. The V end was cut by 5 bases, the J end by 5 bases, with 11 bases between. The length of the CDR3 is 13 residues.

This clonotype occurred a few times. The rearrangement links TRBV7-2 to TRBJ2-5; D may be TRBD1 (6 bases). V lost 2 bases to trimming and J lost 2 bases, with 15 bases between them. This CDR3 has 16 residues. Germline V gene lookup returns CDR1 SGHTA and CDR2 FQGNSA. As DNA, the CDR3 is TGTGCCAGCAGCTTACCATCTACAGGGAAACAAGAGACCCAGTACTTC. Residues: CASSLPSTGKQETQYF.

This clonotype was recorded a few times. The CDR3 sequence: CSVEGGTGLQETQYF. The CDR3, as DNA: TGCAGCGTTGAAGGCGGGACAGGCCTCCAAGAGACCCAGTACTTC. The chain combines TRBV29-1 with TRBJ2-5; 8 bases match TRBD1. From germline, CDR1 is SQVTM and CDR2 ANQGSEA. V was pared by 1 base and J by 1 base, with 5 bases of the junction left unmatched. The length of the CDR3 is 15 residues. The full variable domain, with the rest looked up from reference TRBV29-1 and TRBJ2-5, is SAVISQKPSRDICQRGTSLTIQCQVDSQVTMMFWYRQQPGQSLTLIATANQGSEATYESGFVIDKFPISRPNLTFSTLTVSNMSPEDSSIYLCSVEGGTGLQETQYFGPGTRLLVL.

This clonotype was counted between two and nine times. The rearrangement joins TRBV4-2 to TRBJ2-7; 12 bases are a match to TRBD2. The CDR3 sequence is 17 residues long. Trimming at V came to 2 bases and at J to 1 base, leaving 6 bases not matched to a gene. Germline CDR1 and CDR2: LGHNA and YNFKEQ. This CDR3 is CASSQRLAGDPSYEQYF. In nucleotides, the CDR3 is TGTGCCAGCAGCCAAAGACTAGCGGGAGACCCATCCTACGAGCAGTACTTC.

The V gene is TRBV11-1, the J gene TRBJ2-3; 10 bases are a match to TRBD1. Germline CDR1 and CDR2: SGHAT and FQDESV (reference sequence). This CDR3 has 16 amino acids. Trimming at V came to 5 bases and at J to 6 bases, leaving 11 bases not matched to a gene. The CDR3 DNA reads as TGTGCCAGCAGCCCCCTCGGGACAGGGGCGTTCGATACGCAGTATTTT. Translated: CASSPLGTGAFDTQYF.

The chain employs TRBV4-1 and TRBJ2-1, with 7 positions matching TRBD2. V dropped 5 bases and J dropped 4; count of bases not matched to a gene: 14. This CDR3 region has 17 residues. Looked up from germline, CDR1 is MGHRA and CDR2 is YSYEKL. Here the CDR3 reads CASSIWGGGDIYNEQFF. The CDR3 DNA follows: TGCGCCAGCAGCATCTGGGGGGGAGGCGATATTTACAATGAGCAGTTCTTC.